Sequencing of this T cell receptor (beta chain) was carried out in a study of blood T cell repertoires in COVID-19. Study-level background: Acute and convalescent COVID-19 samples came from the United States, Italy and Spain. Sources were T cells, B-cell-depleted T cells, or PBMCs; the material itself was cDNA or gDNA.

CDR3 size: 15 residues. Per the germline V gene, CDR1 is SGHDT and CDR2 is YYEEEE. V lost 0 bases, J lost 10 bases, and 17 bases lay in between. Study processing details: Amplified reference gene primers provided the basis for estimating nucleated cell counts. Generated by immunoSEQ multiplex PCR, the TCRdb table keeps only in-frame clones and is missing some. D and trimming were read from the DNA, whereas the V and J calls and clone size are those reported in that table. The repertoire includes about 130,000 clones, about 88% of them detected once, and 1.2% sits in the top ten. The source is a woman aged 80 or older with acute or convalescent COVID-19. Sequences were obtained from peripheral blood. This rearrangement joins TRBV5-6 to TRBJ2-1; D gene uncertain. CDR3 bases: TGTGCCAGCAGCTTGGGACTGATCGGTTCTGAGGAGCAGTTCTTC. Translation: CASSLGLIGSEEQFF.